The entry below gives a single T cell receptor beta chain sequence along with its context. These data belong to a study of blood T cell repertoires in COVID-19. Study-wide background: From T cells, B-cell-depleted T cells, or PBMCs came the material, which was cDNA or gDNA.

From germline, CDR1 is SGDLS and CDR2 YYNGEE. The V end lost 0 bases, the J end lost 0 bases, and 4 bases lay between the germline ends. The CDR3 has 15 amino acids. Here immunoSEQ multiplex PCR was the method, and the copy in TCRdb shows in-frame clones only, minus some. The table records 200,000 to 300,000 clones, approximately 88% of them present only once. Participants spanned ages about 18 to 100 years and resided in 20 to 30 US areas. Sequencing was carried out using PBMCs or T cells enriched from blood (not recorded which). The rearrangement joins TRBV9 to TRBJ1-6; D gene uncertain. The source is a woman in her forties who had been exposed to COVID-19. CDR3 DNA: TGTGCCAGCAGCGTAGAGAGCTCCTATAATTCACCCCTCCACTTT. Translated: CASSVESSYNSPLHF. The whole variable domain, remainder taken from reference TRBV9 and TRBJ1-6, is DSGVTQTPKHLITATGQRVTLRCSPRSGDLSVYWYQQSLDQGLQFLIQYYNGEERAKGNILERFSAQQFPDLHSELNLSSLELGDSALYFCASSVESSYNSPLHFGNGTRLTVT.